The 27 T cell receptor beta chains below all came from one sample that was sequenced in a study of CD8+CD57+ T cells in acquired aplastic anemia. Template material for TCR beta VDJ and CDR3 profiling consisted of genomic DNA. TCRdb re-called the reads with MiXCR, one entry per CDR3 protein. Seen here are some 290,000 distinct CDR3 sequences, 50% to 70% observed once, and the top ten hold less than 10%. Sequencing was carried out using sorted CD4+, CD8+, or CD8+CD57+ T cells (not recorded which) from PBMCs. Receptors originate from a human donor with severe aplastic anemia or a healthy control (not recorded which).

The chain recombines TRBV7-3 with TRBJ1-5; no reliable D call. This CDR3 spans 15 amino acids. V shed 6 bases and J shed 0 bases, with 12 bases lying between them. Germline lookup yields CDR1 SGHTA and CDR2 FQGTGA. In DNA, the CDR3 is TGTGCCAGCAGTGCCAGTCGACGTAGCAATCAGCCCCAGCATTTT. It specifies CASSASRRSNQPQHF.

The CDR3 sequence: CASMDPFKSEYF. The DNA of the CDR3 is TGTGCCAGCATGGACCCGTTCAAGTCGGAGTACTTC. The rearrangement uses TRBV28 and TRBJ2-7; D uncertain. Germline V CDR1 and CDR2: MDHEN, SYDVKM. The CDR3 covers 12 residues. V dropped 7 bases and J dropped 11 bases, with 18 bases sitting between them.

Concerning this clonotype itself: The junction differs from germline at one of its ends, possibly a read error. The chain combines TRBV20-1 with TRBJ2-1; 9 positions agree with TRBD2. The CDR3 loop spans 16 amino acids. Germline V lookup: CDR1 DFQATT, CDR2 SNEGSKA (reference sequence). The CDR3 protein is CSAPPRPSGIYNEQFF. CDR3 DNA: TGTAGTGCCCCGCCCCGCCCTAGCGGGATCTACAATGAGCAGTTCTTC.

This chain uses TRBV19 with TRBJ1-1; 10 bases match TRBD1. The CDR3 is 15 amino acids. V was pared by 1 base and J by 5 bases, with 4 bases of the junction left unmatched. CDR1 is LNHDA and CDR2 is SQIVND in the germline V gene (reference sequence). In nucleotides, the CDR3 is TGTGCCAGTAGTATAGTGGGGACAGGGGCGACTGAAGCTTTCTTT. It specifies CASSIVGTGATEAFF.

This clonotype was seen once. The chain links TRBV19 to TRBJ2-6, with 12 positions matching TRBD1. The CDR3 spans 18 residues. Germline V gene lookup returns CDR1 LNHDA and CDR2 SQIVND (reference sequence). V was clipped by 3 bases and J by 0 bases; unmatched bases: 3. CDR3 protein: CASSMKGQGASGANVLTF. As DNA, the CDR3 is TGTGCCAGTAGTATGAAGGGACAGGGGGCCTCTGGGGCCAACGTCCTGACTTTC.

V and J are TRBV9 and TRBJ1-3; unclear D gene. V lost 0 bases and J lost 0, with 10 bases in between. This CDR3 region has 16 residues. Germline V CDR1 and CDR2: SGDLS, YYNGEE. CDR3 amino acids: CASSVGATGSGNTIYF. The CDR3 DNA sequence: TGTGCCAGCAGCGTAGGGGCTACGGGCTCTGGAAACACCATATATTTT.

The chain uses TRBV19 and TRBJ1-4; possible D gene TRBD1, 5 bases. The V gene lost 9 bases and the J gene lost 0 bases, with 11 bases spanning the gap. The length of the CDR3 is 14 residues. Germline V gene data show CDR1 as LNHDA and CDR2 as SQIVND (reference sequence). For the CDR3, the DNA is TGTGCCAGCGGGGGATCAACAACTAATGAAAAACTGTTTTTT. It yields the protein CASGGSTTNEKLFF. Using reference TRBV19 and TRBJ1-4 for the parts outside the CDR3, the full variable domain is DGGITQSPKYLFRKEGQNVTLSCEQNLNHDAMYWYRQDPGQGLRLIYYSQIVNDFQKGDIAEGYSVSREKKESFPLTVTSAQKNPTAFYLCASGGSTTNEKLFFGSGTQLSVL.

This clonotype appeared many times. The rearrangement joins TRBV7-6 to TRBJ1-5; TRBD1 agrees at 8 bases. Trimming at V came to 5 bases and at J to 2 bases, leaving 2 bases not matched to a gene. The length of the CDR3 is 14 residues. Germline CDR1 SGHVS, CDR2 FNYEAQ. The CDR3 spells CASSQDRGNQPQHF. Written as DNA, the CDR3 is TGTGCCAGCAGCCAGGACAGGGGCAATCAGCCCCAGCATTTT.

The chain uses TRBV20-1 and TRBJ1-5; weak D call: TRBD1 (5 bases). V lost 6 bases and J 2 bases, leaving 17 bases between the germline ends. The CDR3 covers 15 residues. Germline V gene data show CDR1 as DFQATT and CDR2 as SNEGSKA (reference sequence). The chain's CDR3 is CSAGRVGTGNQPQHF. The CDR3 nucleotides are TGCAGTGCGGGACGCGTTGGGACGGGCAATCAGCCCCAGCATTTT.

This clonotype appeared a single time. The chain uses TRBV6-1 and TRBJ1-2; a possible D gene is TRBD1 (6 bases). The germline V and J ends were trimmed by 5 bases and 2 bases, with 12 bases remaining between them. CDR3 length: 14 residues. Looked up from germline, CDR1 is MNHNS and CDR2 is SASEGT. CDR3 protein: CASSPRTENYGYTF. CDR3 DNA: TGTGCCAGCAGTCCGCGGACAGAAAACTATGGCTACACCTTC.

The genes are TRBV7-6 and TRBJ2-1; D is ambiguous. Germline V gene lookup returns CDR1 SGHVS and CDR2 FNYEAQ. CDR3 length equals 13 residues. The germline V and J ends were trimmed by 1 base and 7 bases, with 8 bases remaining between them. CDR3 bases: TGTGCCAGCAGCTTAGATACTATTAATGAGCAGTTCTTC. It translates to CASSLDTINEQFF. The full variable domain, completed using reference TRBV7-6 and TRBJ2-1, is GAGVSQSPRYKVTKRGQDVALRCDPISGHVSLYWYRQALGQGPEFLTYFNYEAQQDKSGLPNDRFSAERPEGSISTLTIQRTEQRDSAMYRCASSLDTINEQFFGPGTRLTVL.

A single count supports this clonotype. The junction departs from the called germline gene at one end, perhaps through a read error. The rearrangement joins TRBV29-1 to TRBJ1-2; the D is unclear. CDR3 length equals 8 residues. Germline CDR1 SQVTM, CDR2 ANQGSEA. Written as DNA, the CDR3 is TGCAGCGTTGAAGGCGGGTTCTTC. This sequence encodes CSVEGGFF.

The rearrangement joins TRBV24-1 to TRBJ2-5; D uncertain. V lost 6 bases, J lost 5 bases, and 9 bases lay in between. This CDR3 spans 12 amino acids. Looked up from germline, CDR1 is KGHDR and CDR2 is SFDVKD. This CDR3 is CATSRFGETQYF. The CDR3 region has the DNA TGTGCCACCAGTCGATTCGGGGAGACCCAGTACTTC.

The sample holds many counts of this clonotype. The genes are TRBV20-1 and TRBJ2-5; a weak D match, TRBD1 (5 bases). Deletions cut 0 bases from V and 4 bases from J, with 18 bases between. CDR1 DFQATT and CDR2 SNEGSKA come from the germline V gene (reference sequence). The length of the CDR3 is 16 residues. In nucleotides, the CDR3 is TGCAGTGCTAGAGATTCATTGACGGACACCGCAGAGACCCAGTACTTC. Translated, it gives CSARDSLTDTAETQYF.

This clonotype occurred many times. The chain employs TRBV6-6 and TRBJ2-7; 7 bases align to TRBD2. This CDR3 region has 15 residues. Trimming cost V 6 bases and J 3 bases; bases outside gene matches: 11. Germline CDR1 is MNHNY and CDR2 is SVGAGI (reference sequence). DNA for the CDR3: TGTGCCAGCAGCCCCGCGACTGCGGGGGACTACGAGCAGTACTTC. Translation: CASSPATAGDYEQYF.

This clonotype was counted once. This chain uses TRBV15 with TRBJ1-1, with 9 bases fitting TRBD1. This CDR3 contains 13 residues. Germline V gene data show CDR1 as LNHNV and CDR2 as YYDKDF (reference sequence). V gave up 5 bases and J gave up 7 bases; unmatched junction bases: 5. CDR3 DNA: TGTGCCACCAGCTCTCACAGGGGGCTTGAAGCTTTCTTT. Its protein is CATSSHRGLEAFF.

The V call is TRBV5-1, the J call TRBJ2-3; the match to TRBD1 covers 8 bases. The junction had 6 bases not matched to a gene; V was cut back by 3 bases and J by 3 bases. This CDR3 region has 15 residues. Germline V CDR1 and CDR2: SGHRS, YFSETQ. The CDR3 spells CASSSDRDGTDTQYF. CDR3 nucleotides: TGCGCCAGCAGCTCGGACAGGGACGGAACAGATACGCAGTATTTT.

This chain joins TRBV7-2 and TRBJ1-2; no definite D call. Germline assignment: CDR1 SGHTA and CDR2 FQGNSA. This CDR3 has 17 residues. V dropped 3 bases and J dropped 1 base, with 18 bases sitting between them. The CDR3 DNA follows: TGTGCCAGCAGCTTGGGTTCCAGGCCCATAATTAACTATGGCTACACCTTC. Amino acids: CASSLGSRPIINYGYTF.

The chain recombines TRBV19 with TRBJ2-6; D remains ambiguous. The CDR3 has 14 residues. In germline, CDR1 is LNHDA, CDR2 SQIVND (reference sequence). Deletions cut 1 base from V and 4 bases from J, with 5 bases between. CDR3 DNA: TGTGCCAGTAGTATAGTGACAGGGGCCAACGTCCTGACTTTC. Translating gives CASSIVTGANVLTF.

The genes are TRBV12-3 or TRBV12-4 and TRBJ2-3; either TRBD1 or TRBD2 may supply D (6 bases each). The CDR3 length is 17 residues. The ends were cut back, 7 bases at V and 0 bases at J, with 20 bases in the middle. The chain's CDR3 is CASMYMSGAHSTDTQYF. DNA for the CDR3: TGTGCCAGCATGTATATGTCGGGGGCCCATAGCACAGATACGCAGTATTTT.

For this clonotype: One junction end does not reproduce the germline sequence, and a read error may be involved. V gene TRBV9 combines with J gene TRBJ2-2; 7 bases agree with TRBD1. The CDR3 length is 14 residues. The V gene's germline CDR1 is SGDLS and CDR2 YYNGEE. The DNA of the CDR3 is TGCGCCAGTACCGGGACAGAGAACACCGGGGAGCTGTTTTTT. Translating gives CASTGTENTGELFF.

Many counts were recorded for this clonotype. This chain joins TRBV9 and TRBJ2-1; tentatively, D is TRBD1 (7 bases). Trimming removed 4 bases from V and 8 bases from J, with 25 bases in between. There are 17 residues in the CDR3. From germline, CDR1 is SGDLS and CDR2 YYNGEE. In DNA form, the CDR3 reads TGTGCCAGCAGCCCCCAGGGGGGCAGGGTCCTGAACGATGAGCAGTTCTTC. Residues: CASSPQGGRVLNDEQFF.

A remark on this clonotype: One junction end disagrees with the germline gene, perhaps due to a read error. J is TRBJ1-3 and V is TRBV7-9; D unclear. CDR1 is SEHNR, CDR2 FQNEAQ, per germline (reference sequence). The CDR3 runs to 14 residues. CDR3 in amino acids: CASSLRPFGNTTYF. The CDR3 bases are TGTGCCAGCAGCTTACGTCCCTTTGGAAACACCACATATTTT.

This clonotype was seen a handful of times. In DNA, the CDR3 is TGTGCCAGCAGCGGGACAGGACGATGGGAGCAGTACTTC. Translation gives CASSGTGRWEQYF. The chain uses TRBV7-3 and TRBJ2-7, with TRBD1 matching 8 bases. With V trimmed by 5 bases and J by 7 bases, 7 bases remained unmatched. CDR3 length: 13 residues. CDR1 is SGHTA, CDR2 FQGTGA, per germline.

The J gene is TRBJ2-5, the V gene TRBV5-4; no clear D gene. The CDR3 contains 12 residues. V was pared by 3 bases and J by 5 bases, with 8 bases between. Germline V gene sequence: CDR1 SGHNT, CDR2 YYREEE (reference sequence). CDR3 region: CASSYRAETQYF. Here the CDR3 DNA reads TGTGCCAGCAGCTATAGGGCCGAGACCCAGTACTTC.

The chain links TRBV7-9 to TRBJ1-3, with TRBD1 as a possible D gene (5 bases). Trimming stripped 4 bases from V and 0 bases from J, with 16 bases between. The CDR3 is made up of 17 amino acids. CDR1 is SEHNR and CDR2 is FQNEAQ in the germline V gene (reference sequence). DNA for the CDR3: TGTGCCAGCAGCTCCCATGGCGGGGCAGCCTCTGGAAACACCATATATTTT. It yields the protein CASSSHGGAASGNTIYF.

This clonotype was observed a few times. The chain employs TRBV20-1 and TRBJ2-7; 7 bases align to TRBD1. The CDR3 has 12 amino acids. The J segment lost 5 bases and the V segment lost 5 bases, leaving 6 bases of the junction unmatched. Germline V gene lookup returns CDR1 DFQATT and CDR2 SNEGSKA (reference sequence). The CDR3 nucleotides read TGCAGTGCTCATGACAGGGACCACGAGCAGTACTTC. Translated: CSAHDRDHEQYF.